The next 17 T cell receptor beta chains were all read from a single sample in a study of regulatory and conventional T cells in RAG deficiency (dated by TCRdb to 2015 to 2018). Before genomic DNA extraction, conventional CD4+ T cells were purified from blood as CD25-low CD127-high cells. The method behind the library was the immunoSEQ multiplex PCR assay. This is the immuneACCESS table as TCRdb keeps it, with only in-frame sequences that have V and J called. A part of the clones is gone; compared with another copy, unresolved V genes explain less than half, and the rest is unexplained. The sample table shows 20,000 to 25,000 clones, and around 95% are seen once. The top ten hold over 1% of the sample. In addition, the sample was reused for a study of regulatory T cells. The other study reports the following: The multiplex PCR used 52 forward TRBV primers and 13 reverse TRBJ primers, with assay-based and computational corrections for amplification bias.

Material for sequencing was CD25- CD4+ T cells sorted from blood. The source is a human donor in good health.

The chain links TRBV5-1 to TRBJ1-4; unclear D gene. This CDR3 contains 16 residues. CDR1 is SGHRS, CDR2 YFSETQ, per germline. V shed 3 bases and J shed 2 bases, with 14 bases lying between them. This CDR3 is CASSSSRVETNEKLFF. The CDR3, as DNA: TGCGCCAGCAGCTCTTCGCGAGTAGAGACTAATGAAAAACTGTTTTTT.

This clone appeared once. V gene TRBV9 combines with J gene TRBJ1-6; TRBD1 matches at 7 bases. This CDR3 has 14 residues. Germline trimming cut 4 bases from V and 9 bases from J; bases unmatched to any gene: 7. Looked up from germline, CDR1 is SGDLS and CDR2 is YYNGEE. The CDR3, as DNA: TGTGCCAGCAGCCCTACAGGGGTGGGTTCACCCCTCCACTTT. Protein: CASSPTGVGSPLHF.

The rearrangement links TRBV6-4 to TRBJ2-1; 11 bases are shared with TRBD2. V shed 2 bases and J 8 bases; nucleotides not matched to a gene: 8. This CDR3 is built from 16 residues. Germline CDR1 is MRHNA and CDR2 is SNTAGT. CDR3 nucleotide sequence: TGTGCCAGCAGTGACGGATTAGCGGGGGGGTGGCATGAGCAGTTCTTC. This translates into CASSDGLAGGWHEQFF.

The chain combines TRBV7-2 with TRBJ2-3; the D is unclear. The CDR3 loop spans 12 amino acids. Germline V lookup: CDR1 SGHTA, CDR2 FQGNSA. Deletions cut 5 bases from V and 7 bases from J, with 10 bases between. The CDR3 DNA follows: TGTGCCAGCAGCCGCGAGAGAAATACGCAGTATTTT. Encoded protein: CASSRERNTQYF. Using reference TRBV7-2 and TRBJ2-3 for the parts outside the CDR3, the full variable domain is GAGVSQSPSNKVTEKGKDVELRCDPISGHTALYWYRQSLGQGLEFLIYFQGNSAPDKSGLPSDRFSAERTGGSVSTLTIQRTQQEDSAVYLCASSRERNTQYFGPGTRLTVL.

The chain joins TRBV19 to TRBJ1-5; no firm D call. CDR3 length equals 18 residues. V lost 5 bases, J lost 0 bases, and 20 bases lay in between. The germline V gene has CDR1 LNHDA and CDR2 SQIVND (reference sequence). The CDR3 region is CASSPVTGKLGSNQPQHF. For the CDR3, the DNA is TGTGCCAGTAGTCCGGTGACGGGAAAGTTAGGTAGCAATCAGCCCCAGCATTTT.

The chain links TRBV9 to TRBJ2-2; TRBD2 aligns across 9 bases. Trimming took 4 bases from V and 6 from J; bases not matched to a gene: 10. CDR1 SGDLS and CDR2 YYNGEE come from the germline V gene. The CDR3 is made up of 16 amino acids. The CDR3 DNA sequence: TGTGCCAGCAGCCATGACTACGGCGGGGGGGCCGGGGAGCTGTTTTTT. Translated: CASSHDYGGGAGELFF.

The gene calls are TRBV6-6 and TRBJ2-7; TRBD2 aligns across 8 bases. The germline gives CDR1 MNHNY, CDR2 SVGAGI (reference sequence). The CDR3 length is 14 residues. Germline trimming cut 1 base from V and 7 bases from J; bases unmatched to any gene: 6. The CDR3 region has the DNA TGTGCCAGCAGTTACTTGGGACTAGATAGGGAGCAGTACTTC. Protein sequence: CASSYLGLDREQYF.

The gene calls are TRBV6-1 and TRBJ2-5; D uncertain. The ends were cut back, 1 base at V and 0 bases at J, with 6 bases in the middle. Germline V CDR1 and CDR2: MNHNS, SASEGT. The CDR3 totals 14 residues. This CDR3 reads CASSEGGDQETQYF. In DNA, the CDR3 is TGTGCCAGCAGTGAAGGAGGCGACCAAGAGACCCAGTACTTC.

The rearrangement uses TRBV9 and TRBJ1-4; 8 bases are a match to TRBD1. The CDR3 contains 15 residues. Losses at the gene ends were 0 bases for V and 7 bases for J; bases not matched to a gene: 5. Germline V CDR1 and CDR2: SGDLS, YYNGEE. The CDR3 sequence: CASSVAAGGGEKLFF. As DNA, the CDR3 is TGTGCCAGCAGCGTAGCGGCAGGGGGCGGTGAAAAACTGTTTTTT.

The gene calls are TRBV18 and TRBJ1-5; D ambiguous. V dropped 3 bases and J dropped 3 bases, with 9 bases sitting between them. The CDR3 consists of 14 residues. Germline-derived CDR1 and CDR2 are KGHSH and LQKENI. The CDR3 region is CASSPEGYNQPQHF. CDR3 sequence (DNA): TGTGCCAGCTCACCCGAGGGCTACAATCAGCCCCAGCATTTT.

The chain joins TRBV28 to TRBJ1-1; no definite D call. The V gene lost 5 bases and the J gene lost 11 bases, with 18 bases spanning the gap. The CDR3 contains 13 residues. Germline CDR1 MDHEN, CDR2 SYDVKM. This CDR3 reads CASSPPFPARAFF. The DNA of the CDR3 is TGTGCCAGCAGTCCACCCTTTCCCGCTAGGGCTTTCTTT.

The chain employs TRBV9 and TRBJ2-2, with 7 nucleotides matching TRBD1. Trimming removed 4 bases from V and 4 bases from J; junction bases left unmatched: 4. This CDR3 contains 14 residues. Germline assignment: CDR1 SGDLS and CDR2 YYNGEE. The CDR3 sequence is CASSQRQGTGELFF. The DNA of the CDR3 is TGTGCCAGCAGCCAAAGACAGGGCACCGGGGAGCTGTTTTTT.

J is TRBJ1-1 and V is TRBV7-3, with 10 bases identical to TRBD1. Per the germline V gene, CDR1 is SGHTA and CDR2 is FQGTGA. V shed 2 bases, J shed 3 bases, and the junction held 6 bases outside the gene matches. The CDR3 length is 16 residues. This chain's CDR3 is CASSLSGGTGDTEAFF. Here the CDR3 DNA reads TGTGCCAGCAGCTTATCGGGCGGGACAGGGGACACTGAAGCTTTCTTT.

The rearrangement links TRBV7-2 to TRBJ2-1, with no clear D. CDR1 and CDR2 (germline): SGHTA, FQGNSA. The ends were cut back, 1 base at V and 3 bases at J, with 10 bases in the middle. The CDR3 sequence is 15 residues long. This CDR3 is CASSLGFGSYNEQFF. In DNA, the CDR3 is TGTGCCAGCAGCTTAGGGTTTGGCAGCTACAATGAGCAGTTCTTC.

This clone was counted a single time. This chain connects TRBV19 to TRBJ1-1, with 10 positions matching TRBD1. The CDR3 consists of 15 residues. Unmatched junction bases numbered 8, after V lost 6 bases and J lost 4 bases. Germline V lookup: CDR1 LNHDA, CDR2 SQIVND (reference sequence). The CDR3 loop is CASSERQGAVTEAFF. For the CDR3, the DNA is TGTGCCAGTAGCGAGAGACAGGGGGCCGTCACTGAAGCTTTCTTT.

The chain joins TRBV7-9 to TRBJ1-2, with D unresolved. The CDR3 is 14 amino acids. The germline V gene has CDR1 SEHNR and CDR2 FQNEAQ (reference sequence). The V gene lost 1 base and the J gene lost 4 bases, with 10 bases spanning the gap. CDR3 amino acids: CASSLGGRIYGYTF. CDR3 coding DNA: TGTGCCAGCAGCTTAGGTGGGAGAATCTATGGCTACACCTTC.

V gene TRBV19 combines with J gene TRBJ2-4, with 8 bases fitting TRBD1. Germline loops: CDR1 LNHDA, CDR2 SQIVND (reference sequence). J gave up 7 bases and V 4 bases, and 9 bases lay outside the gene matches. There are 15 residues in the CDR3. The CDR3, as DNA: TGTGCCAGTAGTACGCAGGGGGCAGGGGGTAACATTCAGTACTTC. Translating gives CASSTQGAGGNIQYF.